This paragraph reports one T cell receptor (beta chain). The record originates from a study of blood T cell repertoires in COVID-19. Assay: immunoSEQ multiplex PCR; the TCRdb copy retains only in-frame clones and omits some. The sample consists of about 220,000 clones, around 84% of them appearing once. The clonotype comes from a man in his thirties or forties with active or convalescent COVID-19. The material sequenced was peripheral blood.

CDR3 amino acids: CASSPLDRGRGDTQYF. As DNA, the CDR3 is TGTGCCAGCTCACCACTGGACAGGGGGCGGGGAGATACGCAGTATTTT. J is TRBJ2-3 and V is TRBV18; 11 bases match TRBD1. With V trimmed by 1 base and J by 5 bases, 5 bases remained unmatched. The CDR3 totals 16 residues. Germline lookup yields CDR1 KGHSH and CDR2 LQKENI.